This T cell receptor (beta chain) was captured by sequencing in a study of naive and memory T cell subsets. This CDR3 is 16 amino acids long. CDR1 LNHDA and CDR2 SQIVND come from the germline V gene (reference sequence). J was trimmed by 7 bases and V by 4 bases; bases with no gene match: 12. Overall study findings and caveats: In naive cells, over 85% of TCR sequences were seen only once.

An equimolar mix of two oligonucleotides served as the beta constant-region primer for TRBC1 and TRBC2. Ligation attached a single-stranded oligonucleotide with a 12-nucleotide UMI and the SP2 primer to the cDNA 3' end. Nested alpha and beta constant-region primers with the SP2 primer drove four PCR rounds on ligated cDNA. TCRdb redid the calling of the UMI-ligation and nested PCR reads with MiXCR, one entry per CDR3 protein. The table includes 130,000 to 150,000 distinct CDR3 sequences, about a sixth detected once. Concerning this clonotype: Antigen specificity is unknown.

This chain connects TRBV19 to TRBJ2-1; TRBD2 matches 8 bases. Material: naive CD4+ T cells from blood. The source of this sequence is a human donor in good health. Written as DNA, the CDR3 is TGTGCCAGTAGTACCCCCTCAGCGGGAGTTAGAAATGAGCAGTTCTTC. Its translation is CASSTPSAGVRNEQFF.